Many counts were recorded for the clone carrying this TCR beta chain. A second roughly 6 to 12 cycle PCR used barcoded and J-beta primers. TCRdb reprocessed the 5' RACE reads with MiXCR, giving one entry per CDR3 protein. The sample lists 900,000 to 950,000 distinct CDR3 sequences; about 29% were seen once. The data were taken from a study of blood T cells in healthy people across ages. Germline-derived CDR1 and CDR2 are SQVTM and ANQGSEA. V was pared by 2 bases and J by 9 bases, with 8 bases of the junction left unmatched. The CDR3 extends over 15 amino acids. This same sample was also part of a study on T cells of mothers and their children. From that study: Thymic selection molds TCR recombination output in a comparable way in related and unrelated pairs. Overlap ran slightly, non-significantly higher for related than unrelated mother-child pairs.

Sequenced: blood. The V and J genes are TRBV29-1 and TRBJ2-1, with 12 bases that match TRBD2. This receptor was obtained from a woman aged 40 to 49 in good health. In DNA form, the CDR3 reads TGCAGCGTTGAATCCCTAGCGGGGGGGCCGGTTGAGCAGTTCTTC. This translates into CSVESLAGGPVEQFF.